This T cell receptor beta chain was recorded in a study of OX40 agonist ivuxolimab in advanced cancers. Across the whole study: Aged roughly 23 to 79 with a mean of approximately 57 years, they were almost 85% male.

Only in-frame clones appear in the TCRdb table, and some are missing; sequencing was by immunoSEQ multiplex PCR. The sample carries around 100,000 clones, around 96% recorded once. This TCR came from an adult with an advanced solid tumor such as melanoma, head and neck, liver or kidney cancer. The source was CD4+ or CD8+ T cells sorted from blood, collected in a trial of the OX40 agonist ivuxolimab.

CDR3 nucleotide sequence: TGTGCCAGCAGCGGATGGACAGTGGGATGGGGCACTGAAGCTTTCTTT. This codes for CASSGWTVGWGTEAFF. The V gene is TRBV2, the J gene TRBJ1-1; tentatively, D is TRBD1 (6 bases). Germline CDR1 and CDR2: SNHLY and FYNNEI. The CDR3 has 16 amino acids. With 6 bases removed from V and 4 bases from J, the gap between germline ends came to 21 bases.